This TCR beta chain is drawn from a study of blood T cell repertoires in COVID-19. The CDR3 runs 13 residues. The V end lost 6 bases, the J end lost 4 bases, and 12 bases lay between the germline ends. This clone has more than one count but fewer than ten. TCRdb keeps only in-frame clones here, not all; method: immunoSEQ multiplex PCR. This table holds approximately 190,000 clones, roughly 84% found once. Sequenced: PBMCs or T cells enriched from blood (not recorded which). The V and J genes are TRBV12-3 or TRBV12-4 and TRBJ1-2; D is undetermined. The TCR was taken from a woman aged 25-40 years who had been exposed to COVID-19. CDR3 in DNA: TGTGCCAGCAGAAAGGAGGCGGTCTATGGCTACACCTTC. It yields the protein CASRKEAVYGYTF.